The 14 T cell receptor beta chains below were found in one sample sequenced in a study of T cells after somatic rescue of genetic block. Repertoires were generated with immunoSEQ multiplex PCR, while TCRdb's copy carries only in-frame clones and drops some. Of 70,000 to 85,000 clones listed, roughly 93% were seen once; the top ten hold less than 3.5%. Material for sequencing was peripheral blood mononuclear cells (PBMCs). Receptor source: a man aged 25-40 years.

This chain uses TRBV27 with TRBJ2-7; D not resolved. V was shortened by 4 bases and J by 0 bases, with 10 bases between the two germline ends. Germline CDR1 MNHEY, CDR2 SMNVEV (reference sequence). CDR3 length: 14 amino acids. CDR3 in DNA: TGTGCCAGCAGTTCAATCAGCAGCTCCTACGAGCAGTACTTC. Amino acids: CASSSISSSYEQYF.

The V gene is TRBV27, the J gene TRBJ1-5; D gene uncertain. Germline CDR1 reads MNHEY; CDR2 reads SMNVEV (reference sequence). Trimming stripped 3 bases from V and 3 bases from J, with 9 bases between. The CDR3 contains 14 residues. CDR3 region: CASSFGVSNQPQHF. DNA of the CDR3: TGTGCCAGCAGTTTCGGAGTCTCCAATCAGCCCCAGCATTTT.

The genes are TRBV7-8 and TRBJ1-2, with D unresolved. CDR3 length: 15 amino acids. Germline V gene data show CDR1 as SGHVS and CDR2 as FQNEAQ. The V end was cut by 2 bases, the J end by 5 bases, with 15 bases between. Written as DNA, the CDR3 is TGTGCCAGCAGCTTACGGGTTCCAGAGCCTTATGGCTACACCTTC. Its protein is CASSLRVPEPYGYTF. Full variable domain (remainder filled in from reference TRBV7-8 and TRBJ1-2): GAGVSQSPRYKVAKRGQDVALRCDPISGHVSLFWYQQALGQGPEFLTYFQNEAQLDKSGLPSDRFFAERPEGSVSTLKIQRTQQEDSAVYLCASSLRVPEPYGYTFGSGTRLTVV.

As DNA, the CDR3 is TGTGCCAGCAGCCCCGGACAGGAGAGCACAGATACGCAGTATTTT. Translating it yields CASSPGQESTDTQYF. The V gene is TRBV5-4, the J gene TRBJ2-3; 7 nucleotides line up with TRBD1. This CDR3 region has 15 residues. Trimming removed 4 bases from V and 0 bases from J; junction bases left unmatched: 5. Looked up from germline, CDR1 is SGHNT and CDR2 is YYREEE (reference sequence).

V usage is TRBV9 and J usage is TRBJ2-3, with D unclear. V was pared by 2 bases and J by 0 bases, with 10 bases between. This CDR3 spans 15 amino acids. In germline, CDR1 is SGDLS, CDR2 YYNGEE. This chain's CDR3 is CASSVTLSSTDTQYF. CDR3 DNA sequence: TGTGCCAGCAGCGTTACCTTGAGTAGCACAGATACGCAGTATTTT.

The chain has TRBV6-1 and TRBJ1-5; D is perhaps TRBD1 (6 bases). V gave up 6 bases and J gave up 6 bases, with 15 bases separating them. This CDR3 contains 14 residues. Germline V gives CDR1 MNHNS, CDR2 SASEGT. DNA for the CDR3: TGTGCCAGCAGAGTAACAGGGCTCTCTCAGCCCCAGCATTTT. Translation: CASRVTGLSQPQHF.

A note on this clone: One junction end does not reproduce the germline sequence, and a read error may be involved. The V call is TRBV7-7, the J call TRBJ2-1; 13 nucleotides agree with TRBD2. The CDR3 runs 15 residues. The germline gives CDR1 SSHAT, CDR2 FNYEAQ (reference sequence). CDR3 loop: CASSFRLAGGNEQFF. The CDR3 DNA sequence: TGTGCTAGCAGCTTCCGACTAGCGGGGGGCAATGAGCAGTTCTTC.

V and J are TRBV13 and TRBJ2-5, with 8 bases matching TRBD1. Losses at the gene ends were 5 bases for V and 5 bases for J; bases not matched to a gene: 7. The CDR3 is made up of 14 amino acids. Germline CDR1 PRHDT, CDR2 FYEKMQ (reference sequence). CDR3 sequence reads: CASSGTGGSETQYF. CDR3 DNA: TGTGCCAGCAGCGGAACAGGGGGTTCGGAGACCCAGTACTTC.

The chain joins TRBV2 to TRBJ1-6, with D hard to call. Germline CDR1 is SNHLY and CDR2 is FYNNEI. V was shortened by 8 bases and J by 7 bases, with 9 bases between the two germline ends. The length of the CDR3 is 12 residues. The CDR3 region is CASATRNSPLHF. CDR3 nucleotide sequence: TGTGCCAGCGCGACCCGAAATTCACCCCTCCACTTT.

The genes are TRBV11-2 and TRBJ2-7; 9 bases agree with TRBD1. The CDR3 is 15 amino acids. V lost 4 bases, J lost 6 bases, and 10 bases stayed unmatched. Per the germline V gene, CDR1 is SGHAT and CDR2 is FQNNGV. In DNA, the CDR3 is TGTGCCAGCAGCTCTTTCCCGGGACAGGGACTCGAGCAGTACTTC. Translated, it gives CASSSFPGQGLEQYF.

The CDR3 DNA reads as TGTGCCAGCAGCTTAGTCCTGAGGCTAGCGGGAGTTAATGAGCAGTTCTTC. Its translation is CASSLVLRLAGVNEQFF. The chain links TRBV11-2 to TRBJ2-1; TRBD2 matches at 10 bases. Germline lookup yields CDR1 SGHAT and CDR2 FQNNGV. This CDR3 region has 17 residues. V trimming: 1 base; J trimming: 7 bases; junction bases outside the gene matches: 10.

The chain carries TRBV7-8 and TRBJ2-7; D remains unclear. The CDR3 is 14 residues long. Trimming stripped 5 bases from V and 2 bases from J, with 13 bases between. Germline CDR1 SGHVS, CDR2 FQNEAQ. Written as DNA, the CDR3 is TGTGCCAGCAGCGGGCAGGCGGATGCCTACGAGCAGTACTTC. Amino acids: CASSGQADAYEQYF.

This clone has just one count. The CDR3 reads CASSLDLAGGIDEQFF. CDR3 DNA: TGTGCCAGCAGCTTAGATCTAGCGGGGGGCATAGATGAGCAGTTCTTC. The chain carries TRBV11-2 and TRBJ2-1; TRBD2 matches 11 bases. V shed 0 bases, J shed 8 bases, and the junction held 6 bases outside the gene matches. Germline V lookup: CDR1 SGHAT, CDR2 FQNNGV. The CDR3 is 16 amino acids.

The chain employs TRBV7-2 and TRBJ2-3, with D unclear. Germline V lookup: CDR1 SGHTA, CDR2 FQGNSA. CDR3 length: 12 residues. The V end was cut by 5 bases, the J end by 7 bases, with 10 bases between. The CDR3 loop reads CASSPAAYTQYF. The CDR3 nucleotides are TGTGCCAGCAGCCCCGCGGCCTATACGCAGTATTTT.